Presented here are 2 T cell receptor beta chains from one specimen sequenced in a study of identical twins (dated by TCRdb to about 2016). The method was 5' RACE. The instrument was an Illumina HiSeq 2000. TCRdb redid the processing of the public reads, applying fastp at Q25 and MiXCR, and retained in-frame beta chains. Every entry covers one CDR3 protein and lists the most common genes and DNA from its rows. Across this sample there are around 240,000 distinct CDR3 sequences, with about 10% seen only once. About a tenth of the sample rests with the top ten. Sequencing input: memory T cells sorted from blood. The sample's cell subset or site label, decoded: CD45RO+ enriched T cells. All receptors come from a man aged 45-65 years in good health.

This chain connects TRBV7-2 to TRBJ2-1, with 9 bases aligning to TRBD2. The V and J ends lost 5 bases and 8 bases, in that order; junction bases with no gene match: 10. Germline V CDR1 and CDR2: SGHTA, FQGNSA. The CDR3 has 15 residues. The CDR3 sequence: CASSRLAGPSDEQFF. The DNA of the CDR3 is TGTGCCAGCAGCCGTCTAGCGGGACCCAGCGATGAGCAGTTCTTC.

This clonotype was seen more than once but under ten times. The chain recombines TRBV5-6 with TRBJ1-1; no clear D gene. The V and J ends lost 1 base and 3 bases respectively, with 16 bases between them. There are 16 residues in the CDR3. The germline CDR1 and CDR2 sequences are SGHDT and YYEEEE. CDR3 sequence reads: CASSLLAAKADTEAFF. The CDR3 bases are TGTGCCAGCAGCTTGTTAGCAGCCAAGGCGGACACTGAAGCTTTCTTT.